This TCR beta chain was obtained from a study of T cells in Graves' hyperthyroidism and ophthalmopathy (dated by TCRdb to the late 2010s). In the study overall: Peripheral blood samples were taken at initial diagnosis, before any treatment was given. Prospective prediction of ophthalmopathy was tested in an independent validation cohort of some 19 hyperthyroidism patients and 15 to 17 patients who later progressed to ophthalmopathy. TCR Vbeta CDR3 sequencing of roughly 140 peripheral blood samples (43 ophthalmopathy, over 70 hyperthyroidism and roughly 17 progressor patients) is reported in the paper. In addition, the study compared T-cell repertoires in thyroid tissue and in blood from roughly 6 Graves' hyperthyroidism patients. For training and testing, the roughly 100 patients in the discovery cohort were randomly divided in a 7:3 ratio. After sampling, hyperthyroidism patients received methimazole starting at 30 mg daily, and ophthalmopathy patients received high-dose intravenous methylprednisolone. To identify TCR V-J signatures that set the groups apart, the researchers used a discovery cohort of 100 patients, made up of 40 to 45 with Graves' ophthalmopathy and 57 with stable Graves' hyperthyroidism. Overall study outcomes, separate from this receptor: Most expanded thyroid clonotypes (frequency above 0.001) were also detected in blood, a finding suggesting that blood repertoires may reflect thyroid immune responses. No statistical method was used to fix the sample size in advance, and group allocation was not hidden from the investigators. In cross-validation, a model built on a 13 V-J signature told ophthalmopathy apart from stable hyperthyroidism with 87.88% sensitivity and approximately 81% specificity, and in testing the same model reached 80%/75%. During validation, the model predicted progression to ophthalmopathy a median of approximately 6 months ahead of onset, with roughly 65% sensitivity and roughly 75% specificity.

The hyperthyroidism patients were between 18 and 65 years old and newly diagnosed, with a disease duration of less than 2 months. The study excluded patients with uncontrolled infections, other autoimmune diseases, pregnancy or lactation. Diagnoses relied on clinical symptoms, serum thyroxine and TRAb, thyroid ultrasound and orbital computed tomography. Blood from progressor patients was drawn when they were first diagnosed with hyperthyroidism, before any ophthalmopathy symptoms appeared. Ficoll-Paque density gradient centrifugation was used to isolate PBMCs from under 11 ml of fresh peripheral blood. Progressor patients were initially diagnosed with Graves' hyperthyroidism and developed ophthalmopathy during follow-up. Total RNA was extracted using Trizol reagent, and RNA quality was assessed on an Agilent 2100 Bioanalyzer. Reading the germline V gene (reference sequence) gives CDR1 MNHEY and CDR2 SMNVEV. V loses 2 bases of germline sequence and J loses 6 bases, and the interval between the two ends is 16 bases. From its cysteine to its phenylalanine, the CDR3 spans 15 amino acids. Only the CDR3 DNA stays, 45 bases, in frame from base 1.

At least ten counts were recorded for this clonotype. Its specific antigen is unknown. No base qualities exist here, and no much larger clone lies one base off it. The TCR beta CDR3 regions were amplified from RNA transcripts. The first round of RT-PCR for the TCR CDR3 was performed with the HTBI primer set and the Qiagen OneStep RT-PCR kit. Libraries were constructed in a second round of multiplex PCR, after which size selection and purification were carried out. Sequencing of the libraries was done on an Illumina HiSeq2000 using paired-end 100 bp reads. The study's own analysis went as follows. SOAPnuke was used to process the raw data, removing reads that contained adapters or uncalled bases, had a mean Phred below 15, or lacked an exact match to the constant primer or identifier. COPE v1.2.5 was used to merge the high-quality paired reads, and each unique nucleotide sequence was defined as a clonotype. MiTCR v1.1 was used to align clonotypes to the IMGT TRBV, TRBD and TRBJ reference segments. Only V-J combinations with frequency above 0.0001, covering 99% to 99.2% of repertoires, were analysed. A TCS score was defined as the ratio between F50 (clonal expansion) and ExV (chaos), using BLOSUM62-based TCRdist between CDR3 peptides within each V-J. Welch's t-statistics and random forest reduced fewer than 600 V-J features to fewer than 15, which were used in a naive Bayes classifier (R e1071). TCRdb's own reprocessing of the public reads used fastp at Q25 and MiXCR and kept productive beta chains. Identical CDR3 proteins give one entry, which carries the most common genes and DNA. The V and J calls and clone size come from TCRdb's table, not from the authors' own analysis. The sample yields 690,000 or so distinct CDR3 sequences; approximately 18% were counted once. The ten largest clones represent roughly a sixth of the sample.

The receptor chain draws on TRBV27 and TRBJ1-1; possibly the D gene is TRBD1, per 5 matching bases. This TCR derives from a woman aged 45-65 years with Graves' hyperthyroidism that later progressed to Graves' ophthalmopathy. Sequencing used blood. CDR3 loop: CASSLLGQGPAEAFF. DNA sequence: TGTGCCAGCAGTTTACTTGGCCAGGGCCCGGCTGAAGCTTTCTTT.